This TCR beta chain was observed in a study of beta chain features in type 1 diabetes. Study-level findings and limits: Shorter TCRB CDR3s, moderately but significantly so, marked every one of the four CD4+ subsets in Type 1 diabetes patients. Naive, central memory and Treg TCRB repertoires appeared more alike in patients than in healthy donors. Among type 1 diabetes patients, VDJ junctions had fewer insertions and more deletions.

This clone was counted between two and nine times. The antigen is not known. TCRB transcripts that were expressed got sequenced, as all of the isolated RNA had been reverse transcribed. Here immunoSEQ multiplex PCR was the method, and the copy in TCRdb shows in-frame clones only, minus some. The table records around 710,000 clones, roughly 12% of them present only once. CDR1 and CDR2 (germline): MNHEY, SMNVEV (reference sequence). V was pared by 6 bases and J by 4 bases, with 13 bases of the junction left unmatched. This CDR3 contains 16 residues. The TCR comes from a man aged 25-40 years with type 1 diabetes. The sequencing sample was made of naive CD4+ T cells from blood. This chain links TRBV27 with TRBJ1-2; TRBD1 agrees at 8 bases. CDR3 DNA: TGTGCCAGCAGCCCCCTAAGTGGACAGGGATCCTATGGCTACACCTTC. Translated, it gives CASSPLSGQGSYGYTF.